This T cell receptor beta chain comes out of a study of cytomegalovirus exposure and HLA in healthy donors. A multiplex PCR was run with 60 Vbeta primers and 13 Jbeta primers. TCRdb's copy holds only in-frame clones and misses some; the assay was immunoSEQ multiplex PCR. Among roughly 140,000 clones, 80% were seen once, and the ten largest hold 1.2%. Looked up from germline, CDR1 is SEHNR and CDR2 is FQNEAQ (reference sequence). This CDR3 region has 15 residues. The V segment lost 1 base and the J segment 5 bases; nucleotides outside the gene matches: 6. This chain connects TRBV7-9 to TRBJ2-5; 8 bases match TRBD2. This TCR was sampled from a female donor in good health and CMV-seronegative. Source material: PBMCs. The CDR3 coding sequence is TGTGCCAGCAGCTTAGTAACTAGCGGTTCCGAGACCCAGTACTTC. Protein sequence: CASSLVTSGSETQYF. The whole variable domain, remainder taken from reference TRBV7-9 and TRBJ2-5, is DTGVSQNPRHKITKRGQNVTFRCDPISEHNRLYWYRQTLGQGPEFLTYFQNEAQLEKSRLLSDRFSAERPKGSFSTLEIQRTEQGDSAMYLCASSLVTSGSETQYFGPGTRLLVL.